This T cell receptor (beta chain) was recorded in a study of read filtering for tumor transcriptome and immune sequencing. Study information: Among patients, 17 to 20 were male and around 14 female, aged about 47 to 85 (mean about 66). DNase treatment preceded whole-transcriptome library preparation. Findings of the study overall: RNA-seq captured clonotypes less deeply and reliably than IR-seq.

This clonotype was detected ten times or more. Its matching antigen is unknown. The germline CDR1 and CDR2 sequences are ENHRY and SYGVKD. V lost 8 bases, J lost 5 bases, and 6 bases lay in between. CDR3 length equals 11 residues. The library was built from 400 ng RNA with molecular barcoded adaptors for alpha/delta and beta/gamma chains. TCRdb processed the reads anew with MiXCR; each CDR3 protein has one entry. The repertoire holds roughly 68,000 distinct CDR3 sequences, approximately 15% seen once, with 40% to 55% in the top ten. The rearrangement uses TRBV10-3 and TRBJ2-2, with D uncertain. The TCR comes from a donor over 35 with multiple myeloma. The sample comprised a population of CD138-negative cells sorted from bone marrow. CDR3 in amino acids: CAIRGTGELFF. CDR3 coding DNA: TGTGCCATCCGTGGGACCGGGGAGCTGTTTTTT.